This note documents a single T cell receptor (beta chain) sequence. The antigen is not known. These data come from a study of cytomegalovirus exposure and HLA in healthy donors. Regarding the study as a whole: In a later analysis, donors in an Asian-associated ancestry cluster reportedly had fewer N-insertions in productive TCRs than the cohort mean. There was a cluster of highly shared sequence variants that was likely a sequencing artifact. In an earlier analysis, productive rearrangement rates for most beta V segments clustered near 87% or 30%. Reportedly, cytomegalovirus status was diagnosed with high sensitivity and specificity.

The PCR had 60 Vbeta and 13 Jbeta primers. The protocol was immunoSEQ multiplex PCR, while the TCRdb copy is restricted to in-frame clones and leaves out a portion. In the table there are roughly 190,000 clones, approximately 86% of which are singletons. This TCR came from a boy younger than 10 in good health and CMV-seronegative. The sample was PBMCs.

This CDR3 is CASSGTGDYQPQHF. CDR3 nucleotides: TGTGCCAGCAGCGGAACAGGGGACTATCAGCCCCAGCATTTT. This chain connects TRBV6-1 to TRBJ1-5; 7 bases map to TRBD1. Trimming took 6 bases from V and 5 from J; bases not matched to a gene: 7. There are 14 residues in the CDR3. The germline gives CDR1 MNHNS, CDR2 SASEGT.